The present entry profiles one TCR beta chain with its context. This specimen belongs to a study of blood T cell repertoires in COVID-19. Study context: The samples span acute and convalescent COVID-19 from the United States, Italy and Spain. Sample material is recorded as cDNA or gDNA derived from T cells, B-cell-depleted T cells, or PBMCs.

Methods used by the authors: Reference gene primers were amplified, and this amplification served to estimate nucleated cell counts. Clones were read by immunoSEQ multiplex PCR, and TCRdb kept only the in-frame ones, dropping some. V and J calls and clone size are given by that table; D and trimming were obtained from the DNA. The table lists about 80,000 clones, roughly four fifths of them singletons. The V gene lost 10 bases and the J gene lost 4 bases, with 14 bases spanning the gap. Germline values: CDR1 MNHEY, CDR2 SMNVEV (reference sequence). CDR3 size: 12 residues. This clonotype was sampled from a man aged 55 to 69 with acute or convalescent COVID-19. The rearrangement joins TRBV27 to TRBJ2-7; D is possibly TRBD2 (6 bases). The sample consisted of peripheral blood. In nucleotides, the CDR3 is TGTGCCAATAGACTAGAAAGGTACGAGCAGTACTTC. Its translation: CANRLERYEQYF.